The 23 T cell receptor beta chains given below trace back to one sample, sequenced in a study of T-cell memory formation after mild COVID-19. TCRdb used MiXCR to reprocess the 5' RACE reads, holding one entry per CDR3 protein. The data show 530,000 or so distinct CDR3 sequences, roughly 17% seen once. The sequenced sample was PBMCs or a T cell subset sorted from them (not recorded which). The receptor set was obtained from an adult woman who had mild COVID-19 (a few samples of this study predate the infection). Cell type and time point are not known.

Many counts were recorded for this clonotype. This chain connects TRBV4-3 to TRBJ2-3; 7 bases align to TRBD2. CDR1 and CDR2 (germline): LGHNA, YSLEER. V dropped 3 bases and J dropped 5; count of bases not matched to a gene: 2. The CDR3 has 13 residues. CDR3 nucleotides: TGCGCCAGCAGCCAGTTAGCGGGAGATACGCAGTATTTT. Translated, it gives CASSQLAGDTQYF.

This clonotype was recorded many times. This sequence joins TRBV12-3 or TRBV12-4 and TRBJ2-2; 7 bases line up with TRBD1. The CDR3 totals 14 residues. Germline trimming cut 6 bases from V and 5 bases from J; bases unmatched to any gene: 6. CDR3 region: CASSPKGATGELFF. CDR3 bases: TGTGCCAGCAGCCCCAAGGGGGCAACCGGGGAGCTGTTTTTT.

The table lists this clonotype with a few counts. This rearrangement joins TRBV7-9 to TRBJ2-1, with 9 bases lining up with TRBD1. CDR3 size: 15 residues. V lost 8 bases and J lost 5; bases outside the gene matches: 10. Germline V gene sequence: CDR1 SEHNR, CDR2 FQNEAQ (reference sequence). The CDR3 region has the DNA TGTGCCAGCGGCCCGGGACAGGGAGGAGACAATGAGCAGTTCTTC. Its translation: CASGPGQGGDNEQFF.

The chain uses TRBV12-3 or TRBV12-4 and TRBJ1-4; D is unresolved. V was shortened by 4 bases and J by 0 bases, with 12 bases between the two germline ends. The CDR3 has 16 residues. The DNA of the CDR3 is TGTGCCAGCAGTTGGGGAGGATACGCAACTAATGAAAAACTGTTTTTT. Residues: CASSWGGYATNEKLFF.

J is TRBJ1-1 and V is TRBV12-3 or TRBV12-4, with 12 bases fitting TRBD1. V shed 2 bases, J shed 7 bases, and the junction held 2 bases outside the gene matches. The CDR3 sequence is 14 residues long. The CDR3 nucleotides are TGTGCCAGCAGTTTATGGGACAGGGGGCTTGAAGCTTTCTTT. Amino acids: CASSLWDRGLEAFF.

This clonotype has a count of ten or more. The chain is built from TRBV3-1 and TRBJ2-7, with D possibly matching TRBD1 (6 bases). Germline V gene data show CDR1 as LGHDT and CDR2 as YNNKEL (reference sequence). CDR3 length: 16 residues. Trimming pared 4 bases from V and 0 bases from J, leaving 16 bases between. CDR3: CASSLSTGHSSYEQYF. The DNA of the CDR3 is TGTGCCAGCAGCCTTTCTACAGGGCATAGCTCCTACGAGCAGTACTTC.

This clonotype was recorded a few times. V gene TRBV6-5 combines with J gene TRBJ2-2; D uncertain. From germline, CDR1 is MNHEY and CDR2 SVGAGI. Trimming cost V 2 bases and J 0 bases, with 10 bases left between them. The CDR3 is 16 amino acids. Written as DNA, the CDR3 is TGTGCCAGCAGTTACCAGGCGGCATCGAACACCGGGGAGCTGTTTTTT. It translates to CASSYQAASNTGELFF.

At least ten counts were recorded for this clonotype. The chain joins TRBV12-3 or TRBV12-4 to TRBJ1-6; 9 bases map to TRBD1. Trimming took 6 bases from V and 9 from J; bases not matched to a gene: 6. The CDR3 totals 14 residues. The DNA for the CDR3 is TGTGCCAGCAGGTCCGGGACAGGGCTTTCACCCCTCCACTTT. This sequence encodes CASRSGTGLSPLHF.

This chain joins TRBV7-2 and TRBJ2-3; D is uncertain. V lost 4 bases, J lost 4 bases, and 15 bases lay in between. The CDR3 is 15 amino acids. Germline V gives CDR1 SGHTA, CDR2 FQGNSA. The CDR3 DNA follows: TGTGCCAGCAGCTCGGGTCTAACCGAAGCAGATACGCAGTATTTT. Its protein product is CASSSGLTEADTQYF.

A few counts support this clonotype. The V call is TRBV30, the J call TRBJ1-4; D gene uncertain. The CDR3 has 12 residues. In germline, CDR1 is GTSNPN, CDR2 SVGIG (reference sequence). V was pared by 3 bases and J by 8 bases, with 10 bases between. The CDR3 sequence is CAWRLGAEKLFF. The CDR3 DNA follows: TGTGCCTGGAGATTGGGCGCGGAAAAACTGTTTTTT.

This clonotype was counted a few times. This rearrangement joins TRBV6-6 to TRBJ1-2; no definite D call. Germline values: CDR1 MNHNY, CDR2 SVGAGI (reference sequence). The CDR3 spans 13 residues. Deletions cut 5 bases from V and 3 bases from J, with 10 bases between. The CDR3 sequence: CASSDGDYYGYTF. CDR3 in DNA: TGTGCCAGCAGTGACGGTGATTACTATGGCTACACCTTC.

The chain is built from TRBV20-1 and TRBJ1-2; 7 positions agree with TRBD1. V lost 5 bases and J lost 1; bases outside the gene matches: 7. CDR1 and CDR2 from the germline V gene are DFQATT and SNEGSKA (reference sequence). The CDR3 contains 14 residues. The CDR3 is CSAPPGGLNYGYTF. Written as DNA, the CDR3 is TGCAGTGCTCCTCCAGGGGGGCTTAACTATGGCTACACCTTC.

This clonotype was seen only a few times. This rearrangement joins TRBV12-3 or TRBV12-4 to TRBJ2-2, with 8 bases matching TRBD1. Trimming took 3 bases from V and 7 from J; bases not matched to a gene: 16. The CDR3 length is 18 residues. CDR3 amino acids: CASSFMKAGRGPVGELFF. CDR3 DNA: TGTGCCAGCAGTTTCATGAAGGCTGGCAGGGGGCCGGTCGGGGAGCTGTTTTTT.

V usage is TRBV12-3 or TRBV12-4 and J usage is TRBJ1-1; the D is unclear. The CDR3 is made up of 13 amino acids. Trimming took 6 bases from V and 1 from J, leaving 9 bases between them. The CDR3 DNA follows: TGTGCCAGCAGGAGAGTGGAGAACACTGAAGCTTTCTTT. It specifies CASRRVENTEAFF.

This clonotype was found a few times. The J gene is TRBJ2-5, the V gene TRBV20-1, with a tentative D call TRBD2 (6 bases). The CDR3 consists of 13 residues. Trimming removed 8 bases from V and 2 bases from J, with 15 bases in between. CDR1 is DFQATT, CDR2 SNEGSKA, per germline (reference sequence). The CDR3 here is CSPPRGSQETQYF. The CDR3 region has the DNA TGCAGTCCTCCGCGGGGATCACAAGAGACCCAGTACTTC.

This clonotype was detected ten times or more. The genes are TRBV12-3 or TRBV12-4 and TRBJ2-5, with 7 bases fitting TRBD1. V was pared by 1 base and J by 5 bases, with 4 bases of the junction left unmatched. This CDR3 is built from 14 residues. CDR3: CASSLGTGEETQYF. Here the CDR3 DNA reads TGTGCCAGCAGTTTAGGAACAGGGGAGGAGACCCAGTACTTC.

The V call is TRBV5-4, the J call TRBJ2-3; maybe TRBD2 (6 bases). This CDR3 is 15 amino acids long. From germline, CDR1 is SGHNT and CDR2 YYREEE (reference sequence). V was shortened by 2 bases and J by 5 bases, with 15 bases between the two germline ends. CDR3 nucleotide sequence: TGTGCCAGCAGCTTAGGAGGAGGGTCCAAAGATACGCAGTATTTT. Its protein product is CASSLGGGSKDTQYF.

The V and J genes are TRBV11-2 and TRBJ2-3, with D possibly matching TRBD2 (5 bases). V was trimmed by 1 base and J by 4 bases, leaving 15 bases between them. There are 16 residues in the CDR3. Germline values: CDR1 SGHAT, CDR2 FQNNGV. This CDR3 is CASSLGGGAGPDTQYF. CDR3 nucleotides: TGTGCCAGCAGCTTAGGTGGCGGTGCGGGTCCAGATACGCAGTATTTT.

V gene TRBV4-1 combines with J gene TRBJ2-5; D gene uncertain. The CDR3 is 14 amino acids. Germline V lookup: CDR1 MGHRA, CDR2 YSYEKL. Trimming cost V 2 bases and J 5 bases, with 12 bases left between them. CDR3: CASSQPTRRETQYF. In DNA, the CDR3 is TGCGCCAGCAGCCAACCGACCCGCCGGGAGACCCAGTACTTC.

This clonotype was picked up a small number of times. J is TRBJ1-1 and V is TRBV4-3; a weak D match, TRBD1 (6 bases). Germline assignment: CDR1 LGHNA and CDR2 YSLEER. The V gene lost 4 bases and the J gene lost 3 bases, with 21 bases spanning the gap. This CDR3 has 17 residues. CDR3 region: CASSPQDQGPPDTEAFF. In DNA form, the CDR3 reads TGCGCCAGCAGCCCCCAGGACCAGGGGCCCCCGGACACTGAAGCTTTCTTT.

This clonotype was observed a handful of times. CDR3 loop: CSAREGRGTEQFF. CDR3 coding DNA: TGCAGTGCTAGAGAGGGACGGGGCACTGAGCAGTTCTTC. The chain employs TRBV20-1 and TRBJ2-1; D tentatively reads TRBD1 or TRBD2 (5 bases each). The CDR3 has 13 residues. Per germline, CDR1 DFQATT and CDR2 SNEGSKA (reference sequence). The V and J ends lost 0 bases and 9 bases respectively, with 12 bases between them.

J is TRBJ2-5 and V is TRBV14, with D possibly matching TRBD1 (6 bases). The V end was cut by 0 bases, the J end by 4 bases, with 12 bases between. From germline, CDR1 is SGHDN and CDR2 FVKESK. This CDR3 is built from 15 residues. CDR3 coding DNA: TGTGCCAGCAGCCAAGACAGGGGTTCAGGAGAGACCCAGTACTTC. As protein: CASSQDRGSGETQYF.

This clonotype has more than one count but fewer than ten. CDR3 nucleotide sequence: TGTGCCACCAGTGATTGGGGAGCGGGGGCTGGTGGTGAGCAGTTCTTC. Protein sequence: CATSDWGAGAGGEQFF. The chain couples TRBV24-1 to TRBJ2-1, with TRBD2 matching over 8 bases. J was trimmed by 9 bases and V by 2 bases; bases with no gene match: 11. CDR3 length: 16 amino acids. Germline loops: CDR1 KGHDR, CDR2 SFDVKD.